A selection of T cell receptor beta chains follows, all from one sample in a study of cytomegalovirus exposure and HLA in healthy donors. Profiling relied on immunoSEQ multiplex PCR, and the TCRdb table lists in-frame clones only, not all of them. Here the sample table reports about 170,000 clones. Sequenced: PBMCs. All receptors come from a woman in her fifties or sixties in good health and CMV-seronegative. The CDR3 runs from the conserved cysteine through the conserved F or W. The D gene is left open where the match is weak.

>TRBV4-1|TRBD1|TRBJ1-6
CASSQGQGAYSPLHF
TGCGCCAGCAGCCAAGGTCAGGGGGCCTATTCACCCCTCCACTTT
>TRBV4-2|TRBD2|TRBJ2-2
CASSQGGGRELFF
TGTGCCAGCAGCCAAGGGGGGGGTCGGGAGCTGTTTTTT
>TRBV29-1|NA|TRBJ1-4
CSVEGEGKGEKLFF
TGCAGCGTTGAAGGGGAGGGGAAAGGGGAAAAACTGTTTTTT
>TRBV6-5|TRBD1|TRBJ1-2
CASSYSWDRGNGYTF
TGTGCCAGCAGTTACTCTTGGGACAGGGGTAACGGCTACACCTTC
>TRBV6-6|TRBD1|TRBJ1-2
CASRRQGGIDGYTF
TGTGCCAGCAGGCGACAGGGGGGGATAGATGGCTACACCTTC
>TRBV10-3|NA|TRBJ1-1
CAISVRGDWGTEAFF
TGTGCCATCAGTGTTCGGGGGGATTGGGGCACTGAAGCTTTCTTT
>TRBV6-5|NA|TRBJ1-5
CASSYSQNQPQHF
TGTGCCAGCAGTTACTCACAGAATCAGCCCCAGCATTTT
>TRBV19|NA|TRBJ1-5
CASSTDLRQPQHF
TGTGCCAGTAGTACAGACTTGAGGCAGCCCCAGCATTTT
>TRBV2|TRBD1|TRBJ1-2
CASSEIGQGTYGYTF
TGTGCCAGCAGTGAAATTGGACAGGGGACTTATGGCTACACCTTC
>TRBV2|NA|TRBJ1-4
CASSDREKLFF
TGTGCCAGCAGTGACCGTGAAAAACTGTTTTTT
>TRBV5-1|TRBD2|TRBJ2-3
CASQSGGEVDTQYF
TGCGCCAGCCAGAGCGGGGGCGAAGTAGATACGCAGTATTTT
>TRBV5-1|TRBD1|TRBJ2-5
CASSRNADRGQETQYF
TGCGCCAGCAGCCGAAATGCGGACAGGGGTCAAGAGACCCAGTACTTC
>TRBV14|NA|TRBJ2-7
CASSQVTYEQYF
TGTGCCAGCAGCCAAGTAACCTACGAGCAGTACTTC
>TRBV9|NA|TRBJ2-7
CASSVAVTPWEQYF
TGTGCCAGCAGCGTAGCCGTGACTCCGTGGGAGCAGTACTTC
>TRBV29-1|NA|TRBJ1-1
CSARDTEAFF
TGCAGCGCCCGCGACACTGAAGCTTTCTTT